Listed here are 13 T cell receptor beta chains from one sample, sequenced in a study of cytomegalovirus exposure and HLA in healthy donors. The PCR contained 60 Vbeta and 13 Jbeta primers. Sequencing was performed with immunoSEQ multiplex PCR; in TCRdb, only in-frame clones are kept and a portion is missing. Of around 150,000 clones listed, 65% to 80% are singletons. Sequenced: PBMCs. Source of these receptors: a man aged 40-55 years in good health and CMV-seropositive.

This CDR3 reads CASSPAGGAGTNYGYTF. CDR3 nucleotides: TGTGCCAGCAGTCCGGCGGGGGGAGCAGGGACCAACTATGGCTACACCTTC. The V call is TRBV28, the J call TRBJ1-2, with D perhaps TRBD1 (5 bases). The CDR3 length is 17 residues. Trimming cost V 5 bases and J 2 bases, with 21 bases left between them. Germline CDR1 MDHEN, CDR2 SYDVKM.

This chain connects TRBV30 to TRBJ1-5; possible D gene TRBD1, 6 bases. Trimming shortened V by 5 bases and J by 7 bases, and 12 bases separated the two germline ends. Per germline, CDR1 GTSNPN and CDR2 SVGIG (reference sequence). The CDR3 has 12 amino acids. CDR3 residues: CAWDPGEQPQHF. CDR3 DNA sequence: TGTGCCTGGGACCCAGGGGAGCAGCCCCAGCATTTT.

The rearrangement uses TRBV5-1 and TRBJ2-4; 8 bases are a match to TRBD2. With V trimmed by 4 bases and J by 5 bases, 5 bases remained unmatched. The V gene's germline CDR1 is SGHRS and CDR2 YFSETQ. There are 14 residues in the CDR3. CDR3 residues: CASSPGGNENIQYF. CDR3 bases: TGCGCCAGCAGCCCGGGAGGGAATGAAAACATTCAGTACTTC.

This rearrangement joins TRBV7-8 to TRBJ2-3; D call uncertain. The V end was cut by 1 base, the J end by 4 bases, with 6 bases between. Germline CDR1 reads SGHVS; CDR2 reads FQNEAQ. This CDR3 has 13 amino acids. The CDR3 nucleotides read TGTGCCAGCAGCTTAGTTTCCGCAGATACGCAGTATTTT. Translated: CASSLVSADTQYF.

The chain combines TRBV4-1 with TRBJ1-2; TRBD1 is a possible D gene (6 bases). This CDR3 has 15 residues. Trimming pared 1 base from V and 4 bases from J, leaving 13 bases between. The germline CDR1 and CDR2 sequences are MGHRA and YSYEKL. Here the CDR3 DNA reads TGCGCCAGCAGCCAAGGAGCCAGGGGAATCTATGGCTACACCTTC. Encoded protein: CASSQGARGIYGYTF.

This chain connects TRBV27 to TRBJ2-5; perhaps TRBD1 as D (6 bases). Germline loops: CDR1 MNHEY, CDR2 SMNVEV (reference sequence). Trimming removed 4 bases at V and 2 bases at J, with 14 bases between. The CDR3 length is 15 residues. The CDR3, as DNA: TGTGCCAGCAGTTACCGAGGACAGACTCAAGAGACCCAGTACTTC. Translation: CASSYRGQTQETQYF.

The chain couples TRBV28 to TRBJ2-3; 10 positions match TRBD2. The length of the CDR3 is 18 residues. Germline V gene sequence: CDR1 MDHEN, CDR2 SYDVKM. With 5 bases clipped from V and 2 bases from J, the junction kept 13 bases outside the gene matches. CDR3 bases: TGTGCCAGCAGTCAACCTTTAGCGGGAGGCCCCTACACAGATACGCAGTATTTT. Protein sequence: CASSQPLAGGPYTDTQYF.

This clone was picked up a small number of times. The V and J genes are TRBV6-5 and TRBJ1-4; D gene uncertain. The CDR3 is 16 amino acids. Germline CDR1 and CDR2: MNHEY and SVGAGI. Trimming took 0 bases from V and 3 from J, leaving 11 bases between them. The CDR3 nucleotides read TGTGCCAGCAGTTACTCGCGGTACGGCTCTAATGAAAAACTGTTTTTT. Translation: CASSYSRYGSNEKLFF.

V usage is TRBV5-5 and J usage is TRBJ2-1, with D possibly being TRBD1 (6 bases). Trimming removed 1 base at V and 2 bases at J, with 13 bases between. Germline V gene sequence: CDR1 SGHKS, CDR2 YYEKEE (reference sequence). This CDR3 has 16 amino acids. DNA for the CDR3: TGTGCCAGCAGCTTGTATGGCAGGGGCCCCTACAATGAGCAGTTCTTC. This codes for CASSLYGRGPYNEQFF. Together with reference TRBV5-5 and TRBJ2-1, the CDR3 gives the full variable domain: DAGVTQSPTHLIKTRGQQVTLRCSPISGHKSVSWYQQVLGQGPQFIFQYYEKEERGRGNFPDRFSARQFPNYSSELNVNALLLGDSALYLCASSLYGRGPYNEQFFGPGTRLTVL.

This sequence joins TRBV30 and TRBJ1-1; 11 bases line up with TRBD1. Trimming took 1 base from V and 6 from J; bases not matched to a gene: 1. CDR1 is GTSNPN, CDR2 SVGIG, per germline (reference sequence). This CDR3 comprises 13 residues. The CDR3: CAWSAGQGAEAFF. CDR3 DNA sequence: TGTGCCTGGAGTGCGGGACAGGGGGCTGAAGCTTTCTTT. Drawing the rest from reference TRBV30 and TRBJ1-1, the complete variable domain is SQTIHQWPATLVQPVGSPLSLECTVEGTSNPNLYWYRQAAGRGLQLLFYSVGIGQISSEVPQNLSASRPQDRQFILSSKKLLLSDSGFYLCAWSAGQGAEAFFGQGTRLTVV.

CDR3 sequence: CASSLEQSYEQYF. The CDR3 nucleotides read TGTGCCAGCAGCTTAGAACAATCCTACGAGCAGTACTTC. The gene calls are TRBV7-9 and TRBJ2-7, with D uncertain. The V end lost 1 base, the J end lost 1 base, and 5 bases lay between the germline ends. Germline values: CDR1 SEHNR, CDR2 FQNEAQ (reference sequence). The CDR3 is made up of 13 amino acids.

This rearrangement joins TRBV7-3 to TRBJ2-7, with a weak D call TRBD1 (5 bases). Germline CDR1 is SGHTA and CDR2 is FQGTGA. V lost 2 bases, J lost 6 bases, and 11 bases lay in between. The CDR3 has 13 amino acids. CDR3 nucleotide sequence: TGTGCCAGCAGCTTACTGACAGAGTCCGAGCAGTACTTC. Translation: CASSLLTESEQYF.

The rearrangement joins TRBV27 to TRBJ1-6; D ambiguous. CDR3 length equals 17 residues. V shed 1 base and J shed 9 bases, with 19 bases lying between them. The germline gives CDR1 MNHEY, CDR2 SMNVEV (reference sequence). CDR3 in amino acids: CASSLYTPPGLSSPLHF. The CDR3 DNA sequence: TGTGCCAGCAGTTTATATACCCCGCCAGGACTGAGTTCACCCCTCCACTTT.